The rows below give T cell receptor beta chains drawn from one sample of a study of technical replicates of blood from four donors. Generated by immunoSEQ multiplex PCR, the TCRdb table keeps only in-frame clones and is missing some. Of approximately 99,000 clones in the sample, about 96% were seen once. Sequencing was done on a sample of T cells isolated from PBMCs. Every receptor here comes from a human donor in good health. Each CDR3 is given with its conserved first and last residue. A D gene is named only where the DNA matches it firmly. The size entry is marked missing in some rows and otherwise reads once, few, many or a size class.

clone_size: -
j_call: TRBJ2-5
d_call: -
v_call: TRBV6-5
cdr3_aa: CASSFGAVPQETQYF
cdr3_nt: TGTGCCAGCAGTTTCGGTGCGGTCCCTCAAGAGACCCAGTACTTC

clone_size: -
j_call: TRBJ1-5
d_call: -
v_call: TRBV9
cdr3_aa: CASSATQNTNQPQHF
cdr3_nt: TGTGCCAGCAGCGCTACTCAAAATACTAATCAGCCCCAGCATTTT

clone_size: -
j_call: TRBJ2-2
d_call: TRBD2
v_call: TRBV29-1
cdr3_aa: CSAGEAGVSGELFF
cdr3_nt: TGCAGCGCTGGGGAAGCGGGAGTGTCCGGGGAGCTGTTTTTT

clone_size: -
j_call: TRBJ2-3
d_call: -
v_call: TRBV5-1
cdr3_aa: CASRHSSDPGTDTQYF
cdr3_nt: TGCGCCAGCAGGCATTCTAGCGACCCAGGCACAGATACGCAGTATTTT

clone_size: -
j_call: TRBJ2-7
d_call: -
v_call: TRBV28
cdr3_aa: CASSFRESYEQYF
cdr3_nt: TGTGCCAGCAGTTTCCGGGAGAGCTACGAGCAGTACTTC

clone_size: -
j_call: TRBJ1-1
d_call: TRBD1
v_call: TRBV2
cdr3_aa: CASQGQEHEAFF
cdr3_nt: TGTGCCAGCCAAGGACAGGAGCATGAAGCTTTCTTT

clone_size: -
j_call: TRBJ2-5
d_call: TRBD2
v_call: TRBV2
cdr3_aa: CARGLQETQYF
cdr3_nt: TGTGCCAGGGGACTACAAGAGACCCAGTACTTC

clone_size: -
j_call: TRBJ2-7
d_call: -
v_call: TRBV5-1
cdr3_aa: CASSLVPGLSYEQYF
cdr3_nt: TGCGCCAGCAGCTTGGTCCCGGGTTTATCCTACGAGCAGTACTTC

clone_size: -
j_call: TRBJ2-7
d_call: TRBD1
v_call: TRBV4-2
cdr3_aa: CASSQNTGGLSYEQYF
cdr3_nt: TGTGCCAGCAGCCAGAACACAGGGGGCCTCTCCTACGAGCAGTACTTC

clone_size: -
j_call: TRBJ2-3
d_call: -
v_call: TRBV16
cdr3_aa: CASSSKDFEGTDTQYF
cdr3_nt: TGTGCCAGCAGCTCGAAGGACTTCGAAGGCACAGATACGCAGTATTTT

clone_size: -
j_call: TRBJ2-5
d_call: TRBD2
v_call: TRBV2
cdr3_aa: CASSERRGTSMETQYF
cdr3_nt: TGTGCCAGCAGTGAAAGAAGGGGGACTAGCATGGAGACCCAGTACTTC

clone_size: -
j_call: TRBJ1-1
d_call: -
v_call: TRBV6-6
cdr3_aa: CASSRAHTEAFF
cdr3_nt: TGTGCCAGCAGTAGAGCGCACACTGAAGCTTTCTTT

clone_size: -
j_call: TRBJ1-5
d_call: -
v_call: TRBV6-5
cdr3_aa: CASSRRGGEPQHF
cdr3_nt: TGTGCCAGCAGTCGCAGGGGTGGGGAGCCCCAGCATTTT

clone_size: -
j_call: TRBJ2-1
d_call: -
v_call: TRBV29-1
cdr3_aa: CSVDRGFTDEQFF
cdr3_nt: TGCAGCGTTGACAGAGGATTTACGGATGAGCAGTTCTTC

clone_size: -
j_call: TRBJ1-1
d_call: -
v_call: TRBV29-1
cdr3_aa: CSVERGLNTEAFF
cdr3_nt: TGCAGCGTTGAAAGGGGCTTGAACACTGAAGCTTTCTTT

clone_size: -
j_call: TRBJ2-7
d_call: -
v_call: TRBV28
cdr3_aa: CASSTSSATYEQYF
cdr3_nt: TGTGCCAGCAGTACCAGTAGCGCCACCTACGAGCAGTACTTC

clone_size: -
j_call: TRBJ2-7
d_call: TRBD1
v_call: TRBV7-9
cdr3_aa: CAQGDRGIF
cdr3_nt: TGTGCCCAGGGGGACAGGGGGATCTTC

clone_size: -
j_call: TRBJ2-7
d_call: -
v_call: TRBV30
cdr3_aa: CAWSRQEYEQYF
cdr3_nt: TGTGCCTGGAGTCGGCAGGAATACGAGCAGTACTTC

clone_size: -
j_call: TRBJ2-7
d_call: -
v_call: TRBV30
cdr3_aa: CAWSVGGYEQYF
cdr3_nt: TGTGCCTGGAGTGTAGGAGGCTACGAGCAGTACTTC

clone_size: -
j_call: TRBJ2-7
d_call: -
v_call: TRBV5-6
cdr3_aa: CASSQAYEQYF
cdr3_nt: TGTGCCAGCAGCCAGGCCTACGAGCAGTACTTC

clone_size: once
j_call: TRBJ1-2
d_call: TRBD1
v_call: TRBV19
cdr3_aa: CAGGDRGSNYGYTF
cdr3_nt: TGTGCCGGAGGGGACAGGGGGTCTAACTATGGCTACACCTTC

clone_size: -
j_call: TRBJ1-1
d_call: -
v_call: TRBV27
cdr3_aa: CASSLVGGNTEAFF
cdr3_nt: TGTGCCAGCAGTTTAGTGGGGGGGAACACTGAAGCTTTCTTT

clone_size: -
j_call: TRBJ2-7
d_call: TRBD2
v_call: TRBV29-1
cdr3_aa: CSARQPSGRVYEQYF
cdr3_nt: TGCAGCGCCCGGCAGCCTAGCGGGAGAGTCTACGAGCAGTACTTC

clone_size: once
j_call: TRBJ2-1
d_call: TRBD2
v_call: TRBV9
cdr3_aa: CASSVTSGRDEQFF
cdr3_nt: TGTGCCAGCAGCGTTACTAGCGGGAGGGATGAGCAGTTCTTC

clone_size: -
j_call: TRBJ2-7
d_call: -
v_call: TRBV9
cdr3_aa: CASSVASGNFYEQYF
cdr3_nt: TGTGCCAGCAGCGTAGCGTCCGGGAATTTCTACGAGCAGTACTTC

clone_size: -
j_call: TRBJ1-1
d_call: -
v_call: TRBV5-4
cdr3_aa: CASSPDLSLNTEAFF
cdr3_nt: TGTGCCAGCAGCCCCGATTTAAGCTTGAACACTGAAGCTTTCTTT

clone_size: -
j_call: TRBJ2-3
d_call: TRBD1
v_call: TRBV6-6
cdr3_aa: CASSYSGQGADTQYF
cdr3_nt: TGTGCCAGCAGTTACTCGGGACAGGGGGCAGATACGCAGTATTTT

clone_size: -
j_call: TRBJ1-1
d_call: TRBD1
v_call: TRBV29-1
cdr3_aa: CSVIGTGGTRNTEAFF
cdr3_nt: TGCAGCGTTATAGGGACAGGGGGCACGAGGAACACTGAAGCTTTCTTT

clone_size: -
j_call: TRBJ2-2
d_call: TRBD1
v_call: TRBV10-3
cdr3_aa: CAISEIQGARGELFF
cdr3_nt: TGTGCCATCAGTGAAATACAGGGGGCGCGGGGGGAGCTGTTTTTT

clone_size: -
j_call: TRBJ1-2
d_call: TRBD1
v_call: TRBV19
cdr3_aa: CASSIQGASNYGYTF
cdr3_nt: TGTGCCAGTAGTATACAGGGGGCAAGTAACTATGGCTACACCTTC

clone_size: once
j_call: TRBJ1-5
d_call: TRBD1
v_call: TRBV9
cdr3_aa: CASSLGQSINQPQHF
cdr3_nt: TGTGCCAGCAGCCTGGGACAGTCTATCAATCAGCCCCAGCATTTT

clone_size: -
j_call: TRBJ1-5
d_call: -
v_call: TRBV11-2
cdr3_aa: CASSYGDQPQHF
cdr3_nt: TGTGCCAGCAGCTACGGGGATCAGCCCCAGCATTTT

clone_size: -
j_call: TRBJ2-1
d_call: -
v_call: TRBV19
cdr3_aa: CASSIDRTGRGNEQFF
cdr3_nt: TGTGCCAGTAGTATAGATCGGACAGGGAGGGGCAATGAGCAGTTCTTC

clone_size: -
j_call: TRBJ1-1
d_call: -
v_call: TRBV27
cdr3_aa: CASRARGTEAFF
cdr3_nt: TGTGCCAGCCGGGCACGGGGTACTGAAGCTTTCTTT

clone_size: -
j_call: TRBJ2-7
d_call: -
v_call: TRBV5-5
cdr3_aa: CASSLVSDPYEQYF
cdr3_nt: TGTGCCAGCAGCTTGGTTAGCGACCCATACGAGCAGTACTTC

clone_size: -
j_call: TRBJ1-5
d_call: TRBD1
v_call: TRBV19
cdr3_aa: CASSISDRVSNQPQHF
cdr3_nt: TGTGCCAGTAGTATATCCGACAGGGTAAGCAATCAGCCCCAGCATTTT

clone_size: few
j_call: TRBJ1-3
d_call: -
v_call: TRBV11-3
cdr3_aa: CASSYTGNTIYF
cdr3_nt: TGTGCCAGCAGCTACACTGGAAACACCATATATTTT

clone_size: -
j_call: TRBJ1-5
d_call: -
v_call: TRBV11-1
cdr3_aa: CASSPGLGNQPQHF
cdr3_nt: TGTGCCAGCAGTCCAGGGCTGGGCAATCAGCCCCAGCATTTT

clone_size: -
j_call: TRBJ2-7
d_call: TRBD2
v_call: TRBV13
cdr3_aa: CASSLTALTPSAGSYEQYF
cdr3_nt: TGTGCCAGCAGCTTAACGGCCCTCACCCCGTCAGCGGGGTCCTACGAGCAGTACTTC

clone_size: -
j_call: TRBJ2-6
d_call: TRBD1
v_call: TRBV6-4
cdr3_aa: CASGTGGSGANVLTF
cdr3_nt: TGTGCCAGCGGGACAGGGGGCTCTGGGGCCAACGTCCTGACTTTC

clone_size: -
j_call: TRBJ1-5
d_call: TRBD1
v_call: TRBV6-6
cdr3_aa: CASTSTGAYQPQHF
cdr3_nt: TGTGCCAGCACCTCAACAGGGGCTTACCAGCCCCAGCATTTT

clone_size: -
j_call: TRBJ1-3
d_call: -
v_call: TRBV21-1
cdr3_aa: CASSKSRGLGNTIYF
cdr3_nt: TGTGCCAGCAGCAAATCTAGGGGGTTGGGAAACACCATATATTTT

clone_size: -
j_call: TRBJ2-1
d_call: TRBD2
v_call: TRBV7-3
cdr3_aa: CASSPFLAAYNEQFF
cdr3_nt: TGTGCCAGCAGCCCATTTCTAGCGGCCTACAATGAGCAGTTCTTC

clone_size: -
j_call: TRBJ2-1
d_call: TRBD1
v_call: TRBV18
cdr3_aa: CASSMDRDGYNEQFF
cdr3_nt: TGTGCCAGCTCAATGGACAGGGATGGGTATAATGAGCAGTTCTTC

clone_size: -
j_call: TRBJ2-5
d_call: TRBD2
v_call: TRBV5-1
cdr3_aa: CASSIAGLAGSQETQYF
cdr3_nt: TGCGCCAGCAGCATTGCGGGACTAGCGGGAAGCCAGGAGACCCAGTACTTC

clone_size: -
j_call: TRBJ1-3
d_call: TRBD1
v_call: TRBV28
cdr3_aa: CASSPTPGTVGNTIYF
cdr3_nt: TGTGCCAGCAGCCCCACCCCCGGGACAGTTGGAAACACCATATATTTT

clone_size: -
j_call: TRBJ1-5
d_call: -
v_call: TRBV9
cdr3_aa: CASSVGVFSNQPQHF
cdr3_nt: TGTGCCAGCAGCGTAGGAGTATTTAGCAATCAGCCCCAGCATTTT

clone_size: -
j_call: TRBJ2-7
d_call: -
v_call: TRBV6-5
cdr3_aa: CASSYSTSYEQYF
cdr3_nt: TGTGCCAGCAGTTACTCGACTAGCTACGAGCAGTACTTC

clone_size: -
j_call: TRBJ2-7
d_call: TRBD2
v_call: TRBV29-1
cdr3_aa: CSVRTSFGYEQYF
cdr3_nt: TGCAGCGTTAGGACTAGCTTTGGCTACGAGCAGTACTTC

clone_size: -
j_call: TRBJ2-7
d_call: TRBD1
v_call: TRBV5-1
cdr3_aa: CASSSGQGRYEQYF
cdr3_nt: TGCGCCAGCAGCTCGGGACAGGGGAGGTACGAGCAGTACTTC

clone_size: -
j_call: TRBJ2-7
d_call: TRBD1
v_call: TRBV10-3
cdr3_aa: CAISEEDRGYEQYF
cdr3_nt: TGTGCCATCAGTGAGGAGGACAGGGGATACGAGCAGTACTTC

clone_size: -
j_call: TRBJ2-7
d_call: TRBD1
v_call: TRBV27
cdr3_aa: CASNSGGPSYEQYF
cdr3_nt: TGTGCCAGCAACTCAGGGGGCCCCTCCTACGAGCAGTACTTC

clone_size: -
j_call: TRBJ2-7
d_call: -
v_call: TRBV2
cdr3_aa: CASRAPGTNEQYF
cdr3_nt: TGTGCCAGCAGGGCCCCGGGTACAAACGAGCAGTACTTC

clone_size: once
j_call: TRBJ1-1
d_call: -
v_call: TRBV18
cdr3_aa: CASSPTPADTEAFF
cdr3_nt: TGTGCCAGCTCACCTACCCCGGCGGACACTGAAGCTTTCTTT

clone_size: -
j_call: TRBJ1-1
d_call: -
v_call: TRBV6-4
cdr3_aa: CASSARLNTEAFF
cdr3_nt: TGTGCCAGCAGTGCCAGGTTGAACACTGAAGCTTTCTTT

clone_size: once
j_call: TRBJ1-5
d_call: -
v_call: TRBV5-6
cdr3_aa: CASSFAGNQPQHF
cdr3_nt: TGTGCCAGCAGCTTTGCAGGAAATCAGCCCCAGCATTTT

clone_size: -
j_call: TRBJ2-7
d_call: -
v_call: TRBV2
cdr3_aa: CAISPSYEQYF
cdr3_nt: TGTGCCATAAGCCCGTCCTACGAGCAGTACTTC

clone_size: -
j_call: TRBJ1-1
d_call: TRBD1
v_call: TRBV2
cdr3_aa: CASLPRTGRGEAFF
cdr3_nt: TGTGCCAGCCTTCCCCGGACAGGGCGGGGTGAAGCTTTCTTT

clone_size: -
j_call: TRBJ2-3
d_call: TRBD1
v_call: TRBV29-1
cdr3_aa: CSVEDLYRGYRAAGDTQYF
cdr3_nt: TGCAGCGTTGAAGATCTCTACAGGGGATATCGGGCCGCCGGGGATACGCAGTATTTT